Listed below are T cell receptor beta chains from one sample, sequenced in a study of T cells in Graves' hyperthyroidism and ophthalmopathy. TCRdb itself ran the multiplex PCR reads through MiXCR, one entry per CDR3 protein. Of about 590,000 distinct CDR3 sequences in the sample, roughly 14% were seen once. Sequenced: blood. The receptors here all came from a woman in her twenties or thirties with Graves' hyperthyroidism. CDR3s include the opening cysteine and the closing phenylalanine or tryptophan. D genes are given only for firm matches. Expanded clones are given a class, and other clones once, few, many or no size at all.

V gene: TRBV2
CDR3 length: 16
D gene: .
clone size: many
J gene: TRBJ2-3
CDR3 DNA: TGTGCCAGCAGTTACCTCGCGACAGCCTTCACAGATACGCAGTATTTT
CDR3 protein: CASSYLATAFTDTQYF

V gene: TRBV27
CDR3 length: 12
D gene: .
clone size: many
J gene: TRBJ1-2
CDR3 DNA: TGTGCCAGCAAAGGCGGGGACTATGGCTACACCTTC
CDR3 protein: CASKGGDYGYTF

V gene: TRBV6-1
CDR3 length: 17
D gene: .
clone size: many
J gene: TRBJ1-1
CDR3 DNA: TGTGCCAGCAGTTTTTTCAACGACATGCCCCAGGACACTGAAGCTTTCTTT
CDR3 protein: CASSFFNDMPQDTEAFF

V gene: TRBV19
CDR3 length: 14
D gene: TRBD1
clone size: few
J gene: TRBJ2-7
CDR3 DNA: TGTGCCAGTAGTATAGGGACGACAGGGTGGGAGCAGTACTTC
CDR3 protein: CASSIGTTGWEQYF

V gene: TRBV2
CDR3 length: 16
D gene: TRBD2
clone size: .
J gene: TRBJ2-5
CDR3 DNA: TGTGCCAGCAGTGTCTGGGCGGGAGGGCCGCAGGAGACCCAGTACTTC
CDR3 protein: CASSVWAGGPQETQYF

V gene: TRBV2
CDR3 length: 16
D gene: TRBD1
clone size: many
J gene: TRBJ2-2
CDR3 DNA: TGTGCCAGCAGCCAACAGGGGGCAACAAACACCGGGGAGCTGTTTTTT
CDR3 protein: CASSQQGATNTGELFF

V gene: TRBV3-1
CDR3 length: 13
D gene: .
clone size: .
J gene: TRBJ2-1
CDR3 DNA: TGTGCCAGCAGCCAAGCGGTTAGCGGTGAGCAGTTCTTC
CDR3 protein: CASSQAVSGEQFF

V gene: TRBV10-3
CDR3 length: 13
D gene: .
clone size: .
J gene: TRBJ2-6
CDR3 DNA: TGTGCCACGAAAAGCTCTGGGGCCAACGTCCTGACTTTC
CDR3 protein: CATKSSGANVLTF

V gene: TRBV25-1
CDR3 length: 14
D gene: .
clone size: .
J gene: TRBJ2-1
CDR3 DNA: TGTGCCAGCAGATTGGTGGGGGAGAGAGATGAGCAGTTCTTC
CDR3 protein: CASRLVGERDEQFF

V gene: TRBV28
CDR3 length: 15
D gene: .
clone size: .
J gene: TRBJ2-7
CDR3 DNA: TGTGCCAGCAGCCAACTTAATGGACTCAGCCACGAGCAGTACTTC
CDR3 protein: CASSQLNGLSHEQYF

V gene: TRBV5-6
CDR3 length: 12
D gene: .
clone size: .
J gene: TRBJ2-1
CDR3 DNA: TGTGCCAGCAGCATAATGGACAATGAGCAGTTCTTC
CDR3 protein: CASSIMDNEQFF

V gene: TRBV7-3
CDR3 length: 13
D gene: TRBD1
clone size: many
J gene: TRBJ2-7
CDR3 DNA: TGTGCCAGCAGTCTACAGGGGGGCCGGGAGCAGTACTTC
CDR3 protein: CASSLQGGREQYF

V gene: TRBV27
CDR3 length: 15
D gene: .
clone size: few
J gene: TRBJ2-7
CDR3 DNA: TGTGCCAGCAAAAATGGGGCGGGGAGCTACTACGAGCAGTACTTC
CDR3 protein: CASKNGAGSYYEQYF

V gene: TRBV27
CDR3 length: 13
D gene: .
clone size: few
J gene: TRBJ2-2
CDR3 DNA: TGTGCCAGCAGTCTGACTAGTCCCGGGGAGCTGTTTTTT
CDR3 protein: CASSLTSPGELFF

V gene: TRBV2
CDR3 length: 14
D gene: .
clone size: few
J gene: TRBJ1-4
CDR3 DNA: TGTGCCAGCAGAGCTTTCTTCCGGGGAGAAAAACTGTTTTTT
CDR3 protein: CASRAFFRGEKLFF

V gene: TRBV7-3
CDR3 length: 16
D gene: .
clone size: many
J gene: TRBJ2-2
CDR3 DNA: TGTGCCAGCAGCCCCCTTCCGGACGGGAACACCGGGGAGCTGTTTTTT
CDR3 protein: CASSPLPDGNTGELFF

V gene: TRBV5-6
CDR3 length: 14
D gene: .
clone size: many
J gene: TRBJ1-1
CDR3 DNA: TGTGCCAGCAGCCCGGGTCCGTCAGGGACTGAAGCTTTCTTT
CDR3 protein: CASSPGPSGTEAFF

V gene: TRBV7-6
CDR3 length: 17
D gene: TRBD2
clone size: many
J gene: TRBJ2-7
CDR3 DNA: TGTGCCAGCAGCTTAGCGCGGCCTAGCGGGAGCTCCTACGAGCAGTACTTC
CDR3 protein: CASSLARPSGSSYEQYF

V gene: TRBV2
CDR3 length: 14
D gene: .
clone size: many
J gene: TRBJ2-3
CDR3 DNA: TGTGCCAGCAGTGACAATCCTAGCACAGATACGCAGTATTTT
CDR3 protein: CASSDNPSTDTQYF

V gene: TRBV6-1
CDR3 length: 14
D gene: TRBD1
clone size: .
J gene: TRBJ1-2
CDR3 DNA: TGTGCCAGCCTTCAACCCGGGACAGCCCATGGCTACACCTTC
CDR3 protein: CASLQPGTAHGYTF

V gene: TRBV5-1
CDR3 length: 14
D gene: TRBD1
clone size: many
J gene: TRBJ2-7
CDR3 DNA: TGCGCCAGCAGCTTCGGCAGGGGGACCTACGAGCAGTACTTC
CDR3 protein: CASSFGRGTYEQYF

V gene: TRBV6-1
CDR3 length: 17
D gene: .
clone size: many
J gene: TRBJ1-1
CDR3 DNA: TGTGCCAGCAGTGAAGCCTTCCTCAGGATGAGGAACACTGAAGCTTTCTTT
CDR3 protein: CASSEAFLRMRNTEAFF

V gene: TRBV30
CDR3 length: 15
D gene: .
clone size: few
J gene: TRBJ2-2
CDR3 DNA: TGTGCCTGGGAAACCGGGACTCCTGGCAACGGGGAGCTGTTTTTT
CDR3 protein: CAWETGTPGNGELFF

V gene: TRBV20-1
CDR3 length: 13
D gene: TRBD2
clone size: few
J gene: TRBJ2-3
CDR3 DNA: TGCAGTGCGATGGGACTAGTATCAGATACGCAGTATTTT
CDR3 protein: CSAMGLVSDTQYF

V gene: TRBV2
CDR3 length: 14
D gene: .
clone size: many
J gene: TRBJ2-7
CDR3 DNA: TGTGCCAGCAGTGAAGGTAGCGGAACCTACGAGCAGTACTTC
CDR3 protein: CASSEGSGTYEQYF

V gene: TRBV27
CDR3 length: 13
D gene: .
clone size: few
J gene: TRBJ2-1
CDR3 DNA: TGTGCCAGCAGTTCAACCACTGGTCAGGGGCAGTTCTTC
CDR3 protein: CASSSTTGQGQFF

V gene: TRBV6-2/TRBV6-3
CDR3 length: 12
D gene: .
clone size: few
J gene: TRBJ2-7
CDR3 DNA: TGTGCCAGCAGCCGGCGGAGGTACGAGCAGTACTTC
CDR3 protein: CASSRRRYEQYF

V gene: TRBV5-6
CDR3 length: 17
D gene: TRBD2
clone size: many
J gene: TRBJ2-1
CDR3 DNA: TGTGCCAGCAGCCCAACCGTTCTAGCGGGATTCTACAATGAGCAGTTCTTC
CDR3 protein: CASSPTVLAGFYNEQFF

V gene: TRBV20-1
CDR3 length: 12
D gene: .
clone size: many
J gene: TRBJ2-5
CDR3 DNA: TGCAGTGCCATGGGGCGTATGGAGACCCAGTACTTC
CDR3 protein: CSAMGRMETQYF

V gene: TRBV3-1
CDR3 length: 17
D gene: .
clone size: few
J gene: TRBJ2-7
CDR3 DNA: TGTGCCAGCAGCCAACCATCACAAGGCCCCTCTCCCCACGAGCAGTACTTC
CDR3 protein: CASSQPSQGPSPHEQYF

V gene: TRBV12-3/TRBV12-4
CDR3 length: 10
D gene: .
clone size: many
J gene: TRBJ2-1
CDR3 DNA: TGTGCCAGCAGTTGGGATGAGCAGTTCTTC
CDR3 protein: CASSWDEQFF

V gene: TRBV6-1
CDR3 length: 10
D gene: .
clone size: .
J gene: TRBJ2-5
CDR3 DNA: TGTGCCAGTTGGGGGGAGGCCCAGTACTTC
CDR3 protein: CASWGEAQYF

V gene: TRBV20-1
CDR3 length: 13
D gene: .
clone size: many
J gene: TRBJ2-7
CDR3 DNA: TGCAGTGCTAGAACCACGGTGGGGTACGAGCAGTACTTC
CDR3 protein: CSARTTVGYEQYF

V gene: TRBV10-3
CDR3 length: 12
D gene: .
clone size: many
J gene: TRBJ1-5
CDR3 DNA: TGTGCCACGTCGTTCGGGAATCAGCCCCAGCATTTT
CDR3 protein: CATSFGNQPQHF

V gene: TRBV20-1
CDR3 length: 15
D gene: .
clone size: many
J gene: TRBJ2-2
CDR3 DNA: TGCAGTGCTAGAGGACCCGTAGCCAAGGGACCGGAGCTGTTTTTT
CDR3 protein: CSARGPVAKGPELFF

V gene: TRBV7-9
CDR3 length: 16
D gene: .
clone size: .
J gene: TRBJ1-2
CDR3 DNA: TGTGCCAGCAGCTTAGGGGTAGGGCGAGTCCTCCTGGGCTACACCTTC
CDR3 protein: CASSLGVGRVLLGYTF

V gene: TRBV12-3/TRBV12-4
CDR3 length: 13
D gene: .
clone size: .
J gene: TRBJ2-7
CDR3 DNA: TGTGCCAGCAGCATCAGGGTCGCTTCCGAGCAGTACTTC
CDR3 protein: CASSIRVASEQYF

V gene: TRBV2
CDR3 length: 14
D gene: .
clone size: .
J gene: TRBJ1-4
CDR3 DNA: TGTGCCAGCGGGACACTCTCGACTAATGAAAAACTGTTTTTT
CDR3 protein: CASGTLSTNEKLFF

V gene: TRBV28
CDR3 length: 20
D gene: TRBD2
clone size: many
J gene: TRBJ2-1
CDR3 DNA: TGTGCCAGCAGTTTCTTATACGCTAGCGGGAGGGCCAGGTCCGGCAATGAGCAGTTCTTC
CDR3 protein: CASSFLYASGRARSGNEQFF

V gene: TRBV11-2
CDR3 length: 16
D gene: .
clone size: .
J gene: TRBJ2-3
CDR3 DNA: TGTGCCAGCAGCCCAATGTGGGGGGGCAGCACAGATACGCAGTATTTT
CDR3 protein: CASSPMWGGSTDTQYF

V gene: TRBV7-2
CDR3 length: 16
D gene: TRBD1
clone size: many
J gene: TRBJ1-2
CDR3 DNA: TGTGCCAGCAGCTTAGGCGTGGGACAGGGCTTTGGTGGCTACACCTTC
CDR3 protein: CASSLGVGQGFGGYTF

V gene: TRBV7-9
CDR3 length: 20
D gene: TRBD1
clone size: .
J gene: TRBJ2-6
CDR3 DNA: TGTGCCAGTAACCGGGACAGGGGGCTATCCCCCTCATCTGGGGCCAACGTCCTGACTTTC
CDR3 protein: CASNRDRGLSPSSGANVLTF

V gene: TRBV6-2/TRBV6-3
CDR3 length: 12
D gene: .
clone size: few
J gene: TRBJ2-3
CDR3 DNA: TGTGCCAGCAGTTACGACACAGATACGCAGTATTTT
CDR3 protein: CASSYDTDTQYF

V gene: TRBV20-1
CDR3 length: 15
D gene: .
clone size: .
J gene: TRBJ1-5
CDR3 DNA: TGCAGTGCTAGAGATCCTGACGGAGGCTTTCAGCCCCAGCATTTT
CDR3 protein: CSARDPDGGFQPQHF

V gene: TRBV7-3
CDR3 length: 15
D gene: TRBD2
clone size: many
J gene: TRBJ2-1
CDR3 DNA: TGTGCCAGCAGCTCGACTAGCGGAGCGCACAATGAGCAGTTCTTC
CDR3 protein: CASSSTSGAHNEQFF

V gene: TRBV2
CDR3 length: 13
D gene: .
clone size: .
J gene: TRBJ2-1
CDR3 DNA: TGTGCCAGCCTGCTTAGCGGTCACAATGAGCAGTTCTTC
CDR3 protein: CASLLSGHNEQFF

V gene: TRBV27
CDR3 length: 19
D gene: TRBD1
clone size: .
J gene: TRBJ2-2
CDR3 DNA: TGTGCCAGCAGCCGGCACAAGACCGGGACAGGGGGGAACACCGGGGAGCTGTTTTTT
CDR3 protein: CASSRHKTGTGGNTGELFF

V gene: TRBV12-5
CDR3 length: 16
D gene: TRBD1
clone size: .
J gene: TRBJ1-1
CDR3 DNA: TGTGCTAGTGGCTCCGGACAGGGGGCGAGGGGGACTGAAGCTTTCTTT
CDR3 protein: CASGSGQGARGTEAFF

V gene: TRBV6-1
CDR3 length: 17
D gene: .
clone size: few
J gene: TRBJ2-6
CDR3 DNA: TGTGCCATCCCGTACCGACCAGGGATGTCTGGGGCCAACGTCCTGACTTTC
CDR3 protein: CAIPYRPGMSGANVLTF

V gene: TRBV10-2
CDR3 length: 15
D gene: .
clone size: .
J gene: TRBJ1-1
CDR3 DNA: TGCGCCAGCAGTGAGTATGGGGTTATGAACACTGAAGCTTTCTTT
CDR3 protein: CASSEYGVMNTEAFF

V gene: TRBV10-2
CDR3 length: 14
D gene: TRBD2
clone size: .
J gene: TRBJ2-7
CDR3 DNA: TGCGCCGCGGGGGGGCGGGAGTTCACCTACGAGCAGTACTTC
CDR3 protein: CAAGGREFTYEQYF